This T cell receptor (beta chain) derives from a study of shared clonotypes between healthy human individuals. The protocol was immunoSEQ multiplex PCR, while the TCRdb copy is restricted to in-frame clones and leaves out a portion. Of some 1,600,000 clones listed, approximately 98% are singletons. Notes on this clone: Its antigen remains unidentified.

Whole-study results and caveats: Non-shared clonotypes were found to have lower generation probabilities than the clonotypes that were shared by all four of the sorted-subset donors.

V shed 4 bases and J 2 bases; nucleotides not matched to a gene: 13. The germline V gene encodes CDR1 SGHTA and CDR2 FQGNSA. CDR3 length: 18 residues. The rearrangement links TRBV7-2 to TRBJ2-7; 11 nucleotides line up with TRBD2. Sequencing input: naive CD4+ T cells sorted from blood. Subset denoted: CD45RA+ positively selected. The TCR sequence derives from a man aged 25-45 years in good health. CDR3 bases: TGTGCCAGCAGCTCCAGGGGTAGCGGGAGGGCCTTCACCTACGAGCAGTACTTC. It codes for CASSSRGSGRAFTYEQYF.